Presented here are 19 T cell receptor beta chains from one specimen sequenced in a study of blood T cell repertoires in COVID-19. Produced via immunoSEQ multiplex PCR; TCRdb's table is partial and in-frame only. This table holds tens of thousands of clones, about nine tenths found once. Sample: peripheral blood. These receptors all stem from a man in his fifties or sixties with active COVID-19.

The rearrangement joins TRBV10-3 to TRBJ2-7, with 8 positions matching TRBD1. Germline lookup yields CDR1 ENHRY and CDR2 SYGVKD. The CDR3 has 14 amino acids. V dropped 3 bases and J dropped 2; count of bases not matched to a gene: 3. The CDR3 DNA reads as TGTGCCATCAGTGACTCGGGACAGGCCTACGAGCAGTACTTC. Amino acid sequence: CAISDSGQAYEQYF.

CDR3 sequence (DNA): TGTGCCATCAGTGAGTCGAAGACTTATGGCTACACCTTC. This codes for CAISESKTYGYTF. The chain is built from TRBV10-3 and TRBJ1-2; D unresolved. Germline V gives CDR1 ENHRY, CDR2 SYGVKD. This CDR3 comprises 13 residues. V was trimmed by 0 bases and J by 5 bases, leaving 7 bases between them.

The CDR3 loop is CASSLAGGFEQYF. CDR3 coding DNA: TGCGCCAGCAGCTTGGCCGGGGGGTTCGAGCAGTACTTC. J is TRBJ2-7 and V is TRBV5-1; 7 positions agree with TRBD2. Germline CDR1 is SGHRS and CDR2 is YFSETQ. V shed 0 bases, J shed 6 bases, and the junction held 3 bases outside the gene matches. This CDR3 is 13 amino acids long.

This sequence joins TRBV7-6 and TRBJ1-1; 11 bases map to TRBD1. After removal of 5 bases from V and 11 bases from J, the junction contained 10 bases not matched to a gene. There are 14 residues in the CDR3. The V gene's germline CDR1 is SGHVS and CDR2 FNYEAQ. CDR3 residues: CASSTSGTGGSAFF. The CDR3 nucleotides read TGTGCCAGCAGCACTTCCGGGACAGGGGGGTCGGCTTTCTTT.

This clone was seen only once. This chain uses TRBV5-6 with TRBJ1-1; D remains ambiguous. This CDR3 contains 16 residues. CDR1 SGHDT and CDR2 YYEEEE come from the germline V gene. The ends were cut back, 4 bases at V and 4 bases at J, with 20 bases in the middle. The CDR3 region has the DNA TGTGCCAGCAGCCAACCGGTGGAGGTATTTGGCACTGAAGCTTTCTTT. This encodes CASSQPVEVFGTEAFF.

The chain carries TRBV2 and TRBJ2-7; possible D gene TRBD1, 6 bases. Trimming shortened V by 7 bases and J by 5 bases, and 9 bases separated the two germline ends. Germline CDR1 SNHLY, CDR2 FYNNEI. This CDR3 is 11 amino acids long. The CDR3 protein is CASTTGNEQYF. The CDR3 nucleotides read TGTGCCAGCACAACAGGGAACGAGCAGTACTTC.

The chain's CDR3 is CATSSKQGGNYGYTF. CDR3 DNA sequence: TGTGCCACCAGCAGCAAGCAAGGCGGGAACTATGGCTACACCTTC. This rearrangement joins TRBV15 to TRBJ1-2; D unresolved. CDR3 size: 15 residues. V lost 3 bases and J lost 2, with 13 bases in between. CDR1 is LNHNV and CDR2 is YYDKDF in the germline V gene (reference sequence).

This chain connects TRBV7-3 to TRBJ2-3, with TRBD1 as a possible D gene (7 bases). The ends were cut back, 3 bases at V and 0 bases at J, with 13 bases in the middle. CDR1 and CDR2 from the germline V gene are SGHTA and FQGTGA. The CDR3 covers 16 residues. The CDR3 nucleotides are TGTGCCAGCAGCTTTGGGGGGACAGCTAGCACAGATACGCAGTATTTT. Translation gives CASSFGGTASTDTQYF.

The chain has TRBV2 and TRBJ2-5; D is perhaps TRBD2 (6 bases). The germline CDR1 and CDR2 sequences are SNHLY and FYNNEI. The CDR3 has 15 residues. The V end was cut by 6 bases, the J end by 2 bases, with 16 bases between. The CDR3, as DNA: TGTGCCAGCAGCGGTGGAGGGGCGGGGCAAGAGACCCAGTACTTC. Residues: CASSGGGAGQETQYF.

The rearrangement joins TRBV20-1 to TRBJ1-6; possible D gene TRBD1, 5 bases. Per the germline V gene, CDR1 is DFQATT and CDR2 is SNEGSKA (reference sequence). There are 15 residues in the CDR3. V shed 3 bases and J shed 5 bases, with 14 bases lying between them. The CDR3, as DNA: TGCAGTGCTAGTAAGAAGGTAGGGGATAATTCACCCCTCCACTTT. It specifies CSASKKVGDNSPLHF.

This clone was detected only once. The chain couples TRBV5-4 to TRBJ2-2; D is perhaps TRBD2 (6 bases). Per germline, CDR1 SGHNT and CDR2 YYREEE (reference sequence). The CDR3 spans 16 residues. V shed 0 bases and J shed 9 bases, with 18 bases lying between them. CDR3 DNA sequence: TGTGCCAGCAGCTTGGGGGGCGGGACCTCTCGACGGGAGCTGTTTTTT. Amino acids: CASSLGGGTSRRELFF. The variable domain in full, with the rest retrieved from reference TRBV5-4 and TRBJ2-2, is ETGVTQSPTHLIKTRGQQVTLRCSSQSGHNTVSWYQQALGQGPQFIFQYYREEENGRGNFPPRFSGLQFPNYSSELNVNALELDDSALYLCASSLGGGTSRRELFFGEGSRLTVL.

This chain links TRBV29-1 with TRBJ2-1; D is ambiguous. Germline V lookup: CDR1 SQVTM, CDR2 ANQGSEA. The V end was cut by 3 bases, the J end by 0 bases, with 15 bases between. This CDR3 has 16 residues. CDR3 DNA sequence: TGCAGCGTTGACCCAACTCTTTATGGCTCCTACAATGAGCAGTTCTTC. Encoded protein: CSVDPTLYGSYNEQFF.

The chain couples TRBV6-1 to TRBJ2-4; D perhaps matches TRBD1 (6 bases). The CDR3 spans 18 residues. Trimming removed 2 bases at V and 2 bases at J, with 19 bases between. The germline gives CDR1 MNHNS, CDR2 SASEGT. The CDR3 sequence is CASSEPSYRARTKNIQYF. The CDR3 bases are TGTGCCAGCAGTGAACCATCCTACAGGGCCCGGACCAAAAACATTCAGTACTTC.

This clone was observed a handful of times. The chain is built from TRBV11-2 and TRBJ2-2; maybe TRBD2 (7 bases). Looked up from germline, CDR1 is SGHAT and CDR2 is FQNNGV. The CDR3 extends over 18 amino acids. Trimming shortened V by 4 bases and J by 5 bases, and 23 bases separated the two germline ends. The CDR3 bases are TGTGCCAGCAGCTCCACCCCCGGAGGGGGGGGGCCGACCGGGGAGCTGTTTTTT. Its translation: CASSSTPGGGGPTGELFF.

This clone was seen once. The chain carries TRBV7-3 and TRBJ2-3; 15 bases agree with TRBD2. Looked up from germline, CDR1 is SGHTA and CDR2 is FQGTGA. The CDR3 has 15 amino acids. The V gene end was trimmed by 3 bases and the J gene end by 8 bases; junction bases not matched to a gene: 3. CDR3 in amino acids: CASSFTGLAGGTQYF. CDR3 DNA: TGTGCCAGCAGCTTTACGGGACTAGCGGGGGGTACGCAGTATTTT.

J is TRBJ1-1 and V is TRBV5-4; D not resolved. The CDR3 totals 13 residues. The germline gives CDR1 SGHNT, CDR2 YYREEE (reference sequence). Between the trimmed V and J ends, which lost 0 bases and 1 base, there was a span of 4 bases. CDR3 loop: CASSLAQNTEAFF. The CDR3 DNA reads TGTGCCAGCAGCTTGGCACAGAACACTGAAGCTTTCTTT.

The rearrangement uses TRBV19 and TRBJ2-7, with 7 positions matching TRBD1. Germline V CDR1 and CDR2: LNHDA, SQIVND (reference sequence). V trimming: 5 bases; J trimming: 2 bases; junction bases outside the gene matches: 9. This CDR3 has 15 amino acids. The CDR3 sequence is CASSPGTEVTYEQYF. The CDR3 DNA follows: TGTGCCAGTAGTCCCGGGACAGAGGTTACCTACGAGCAGTACTTC. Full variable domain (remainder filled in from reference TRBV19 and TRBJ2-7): DGGITQSPKYLFRKEGQNVTLSCEQNLNHDAMYWYRQDPGQGLRLIYYSQIVNDFQKGDIAEGYSVSREKKESFPLTVTSAQKNPTAFYLCASSPGTEVTYEQYFGPGTRLTVT.

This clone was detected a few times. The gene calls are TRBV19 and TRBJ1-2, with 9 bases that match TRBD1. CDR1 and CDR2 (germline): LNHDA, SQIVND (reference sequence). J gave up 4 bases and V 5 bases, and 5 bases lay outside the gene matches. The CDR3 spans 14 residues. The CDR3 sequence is CASSEGTGTYGYTF. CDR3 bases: TGTGCCAGTAGTGAGGGGACAGGGACCTATGGCTACACCTTC.

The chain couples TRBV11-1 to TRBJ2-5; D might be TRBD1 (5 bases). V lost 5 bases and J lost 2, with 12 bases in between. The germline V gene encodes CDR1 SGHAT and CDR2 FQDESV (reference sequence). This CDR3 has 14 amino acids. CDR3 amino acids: CASSPGRLQETQYF. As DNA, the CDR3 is TGTGCCAGCAGCCCAGGGCGCTTACAAGAGACCCAGTACTTC.